This T cell receptor (beta chain) was documented in a study of CD8 T cells in ankylosing spondylitis. The study, taken as a whole, reports: CD8+ by phenotype, disease-linked clones were relatively rare in peripheral blood. It appeared that ankylosing spondylitis blood was characterized by a TCR beta motif of 8 or 9 highly homologous variants.

Notes on this clonotype: Its specificity is unknown.

Libraries of TCR beta came from quantitative 5'-RACE with molecular barcodes. TCRdb itself ran the 5' RACE reads through MiXCR, one entry per CDR3 protein. This table holds a few hundred thousand distinct CDR3 sequences, more than 9.5% found once. Looked up from germline, CDR1 is SEHNR and CDR2 is FQNEAQ (reference sequence). V was shortened by 1 base and J by 3 bases, with 12 bases between the two germline ends. The CDR3 covers 15 residues. This rearrangement joins TRBV7-9 to TRBJ1-1; no firm D call. Sequencing was performed on blood, either unsorted or a sorted T cell fraction (not recorded which). This sequence was found in a male donor with ankylosing spondylitis. This CDR3 is CASSLVLGGHTEAFF. CDR3 DNA: TGTGCCAGCAGCTTAGTTTTAGGCGGGCACACTGAAGCTTTCTTT.